The next 9 T cell receptor beta chains were all read from a single sample in a study of T cells in Graves' hyperthyroidism and ophthalmopathy (dated by TCRdb to the late 2010s). Library prep was done by multiplex PCR. For sequencing, an Illumina HiSeq 2000 was employed. The TCR beta CDR3 regions were amplified from RNA transcripts. The TCR CDR3 was subjected to a first round of RT-PCR using the HTBI primer set and the Qiagen OneStep RT-PCR kit. The public reads were reprocessed in TCRdb via fastp at Q25 and MiXCR, keeping in-frame beta chains. Each record represents a unique CDR3 protein, reported with the most common genes and DNA among its rows. Recorded for this sample are a few hundred thousand distinct CDR3 sequences; 15% to 17% of them occurred a single time. The ten largest clonotypes hold roughly 25% of the sample. The sequencing input was blood. Source of these receptors: a woman aged 18 to 35 with Graves' hyperthyroidism that later progressed to Graves' ophthalmopathy.

The chain has TRBV19 and TRBJ2-1, with D perhaps being TRBD1 or TRBD2 (6 bases each). The germline V and J ends were trimmed by 9 bases and 0 bases, with 24 bases remaining between them. The length of the CDR3 is 18 residues. CDR1 and CDR2 from the germline V gene are LNHDA and SQIVND (reference sequence). CDR3 protein: CASTGGPGEIRSYNEQFF. The CDR3 DNA is TGTGCCAGCACTGGGGGGCCAGGGGAGATTCGCTCCTACAATGAGCAGTTCTTC. The full variable domain, completed using reference TRBV19 and TRBJ2-1, is DGGITQSPKYLFRKEGQNVTLSCEQNLNHDAMYWYRQDPGQGLRLIYYSQIVNDFQKGDIAEGYSVSREKKESFPLTVTSAQKNPTAFYLCASTGGPGEIRSYNEQFFGPGTRLTVL.

This rearrangement joins TRBV27 to TRBJ2-7, with TRBD2 as a possible D gene (5 bases). The V end lost 6 bases, the J end lost 0 bases, and 9 bases lay between the germline ends. The CDR3 covers 13 residues. Germline CDR1 MNHEY, CDR2 SMNVEV (reference sequence). CDR3 DNA sequence: TGTGCCAGCAGCACCGGGAACTCCTACGAGCAGTACTTC. Amino acids: CASSTGNSYEQYF.

The sample holds a few counts of this clonotype. Written as DNA, the CDR3 is TGTGCCAGCAGCCCAACTATGAGCGGGAGGGCCCGGGAGACCCAGTACTTC. This codes for CASSPTMSGRARETQYF. V and J are TRBV6-2 or TRBV6-3 and TRBJ2-5; TRBD2 matches at 10 bases. Germline assignment: CDR1 MNHEY and CDR2 SVGEGT. The CDR3 length is 17 residues. Germline trimming cut 6 bases from V and 5 bases from J; bases unmatched to any gene: 15.

In its sample, this clonotype was seen many times. J is TRBJ2-7 and V is TRBV2, with D tentatively TRBD1 or TRBD2 (5 bases each). The germline CDR1 and CDR2 sequences are SNHLY and FYNNEI. V lost 3 bases and J 4 bases, leaving 16 bases between the germline ends. The CDR3 is made up of 15 amino acids. The CDR3 DNA follows: TGTGCCAGCAGTGACCGGGACCGCGTCACATACGAGCAGTACTTC. Encoded protein: CASSDRDRVTYEQYF. Together with reference TRBV2 and TRBJ2-7, the CDR3 gives the full variable domain: EPEVTQTPSHQVTQMGQEVILRCVPISNHLYFYWYRQILGQKVEFLVSFYNNEISEKSEIFDDQFSVERPDGSNFTLKIRSTKLEDSAMYFCASSDRDRVTYEQYFGPGTRLTVT.

This clonotype appeared many times. The chain carries TRBV3-1 and TRBJ1-1, with a weak D call TRBD1 (6 bases). CDR3 length: 14 amino acids. CDR1 and CDR2 from the germline V gene are LGHDT and YNNKEL (reference sequence). V was trimmed by 2 bases and J by 5 bases, leaving 12 bases between them. Here the CDR3 reads CASSQQGRGTEAFF. The CDR3 DNA reads as TGTGCCAGCAGCCAACAGGGAAGGGGGACTGAAGCTTTCTTT.

This clonotype was recorded a few times. The CDR3 region has the DNA TGTGCCAGCAGTTCCGGGTTTTACGAGCAGTACTTC. It specifies CASSSGFYEQYF. This chain links TRBV6-5 with TRBJ2-7; D is uncertain. Germline values: CDR1 MNHEY, CDR2 SVGAGI. The V end lost 4 bases, the J end lost 4 bases, and 8 bases lay between the germline ends. This CDR3 region has 12 residues.

At least ten counts were recorded for this clonotype. In DNA form, the CDR3 reads TGTGCCATTTTATACCAGGGAGTAAAACCGTATGGCTACACCTTC. Protein product: CAILYQGVKPYGYTF. The gene calls are TRBV6-1 and TRBJ1-2, with D maybe TRBD1 (5 bases). V shed 10 bases and J shed 5 bases, with 23 bases lying between them. This CDR3 is built from 15 residues. Germline V lookup: CDR1 MNHNS, CDR2 SASEGT.

This clonotype has just one count. The junction differs from germline at one of its ends, possibly a read error. The V call is TRBV5-1, the J call TRBJ2-4; 8 bases match TRBD1. The CDR3 length is 17 residues. Germline V gives CDR1 SGHRS, CDR2 YFSETQ. DNA for the CDR3: TGTGCCAGCAGCTTGGGGGCGTGGACAGGGTCCAAAAACATTCAGTACTTC. Translation: CASSLGAWTGSKNIQYF.

This clonotype was seen ten or more times. V usage is TRBV11-2 and J usage is TRBJ2-1; D gene ambiguous. Looked up from germline, CDR1 is SGHAT and CDR2 is FQNNGV. This CDR3 contains 15 residues. The V end lost 2 bases, the J end lost 7 bases, and 15 bases lay between the germline ends. The CDR3 protein is CASSLPRLRENEQFF. In DNA, the CDR3 is TGTGCCAGCAGCTTACCCAGACTCCGTGAGAATGAGCAGTTCTTC. The variable domain in full, with the rest retrieved from reference TRBV11-2 and TRBJ2-1, is EAGVAQSPRYKIIEKRQSVAFWCNPISGHATLYWYQQILGQGPKLLIQFQNNGVVDDSQLPKDRFSAERLKGVDSTLKIQPAKLEDSAVYLCASSLPRLRENEQFFGPGTRLTVL.